Below, 5 T cell receptor beta chains from the same sample are listed, as sequenced in a study of OX40 agonist ivuxolimab in advanced cancers. TCRdb's copy holds only in-frame clones and misses some; the assay was immunoSEQ multiplex PCR. Here the sample spans 80,000 to 100,000 clones, 70% to 90% being singletons. The sequences come from CD4+ or CD8+ T cells sorted from blood, collected in a trial of the OX40 agonist ivuxolimab. The receptors originated from an adult with an advanced solid tumor such as melanoma, head and neck, liver or kidney cancer.

The V gene is TRBV27, the J gene TRBJ2-5, with D perhaps TRBD1 (5 bases). The CDR3 is 14 amino acids. CDR1 MNHEY and CDR2 SMNVEV come from the germline V gene (reference sequence). The V and J ends lost 6 bases and 1 base respectively, with 12 bases between them. CDR3 nucleotide sequence: TGTGCCAGCAGCACTGTAGGGGTCCAAGAGACCCAGTACTTC. It specifies CASSTVGVQETQYF.

This rearrangement joins TRBV27 to TRBJ1-4, with TRBD1 matching 9 bases. Germline CDR1 reads MNHEY; CDR2 reads SMNVEV (reference sequence). CDR3 size: 16 residues. The J segment lost 8 bases and the V segment lost 6 bases, leaving 13 bases of the junction unmatched. In DNA form, the CDR3 reads TGTGCCAGCAGAAACATACTCCGGGACAGGGAGGAAAAACTGTTTTTT. Amino acid sequence: CASRNILRDREEKLFF.

V and J are TRBV29-1 and TRBJ1-2; D gene ambiguous. The germline V gene has CDR1 SQVTM and CDR2 ANQGSEA. This CDR3 contains 15 residues. The germline V and J ends were trimmed by 3 bases and 4 bases, with 18 bases remaining between them. For the CDR3, the DNA is TGCAGCGTTGAGTTCGAGGGATATGTACTCTATGGCTACACCTTC. Its translation: CSVEFEGYVLYGYTF.

The chain links TRBV5-1 to TRBJ2-3, with D possibly called TRBD1 or TRBD2 (6 bases each). Trimming stripped 2 bases from V and 0 bases from J, with 10 bases between. CDR1 is SGHRS, CDR2 YFSETQ, per germline. The CDR3 consists of 15 residues. As DNA, the CDR3 is TGCGCCAGCAGCTTATTGGGGGGCAGCACAGATACGCAGTATTTT. This gives the protein CASSLLGGSTDTQYF.

The rearrangement uses TRBV5-6 and TRBJ1-4, with D hard to call. Trimming shortened V by 2 bases and J by 10 bases, and 15 bases separated the two germline ends. The CDR3 covers 14 residues. Germline V CDR1 and CDR2: SGHDT, YYEEEE. This CDR3 is CASSLPPLGGKLFF. DNA of the CDR3: TGTGCCAGCAGCTTACCGCCGTTGGGCGGAAAACTGTTTTTT. Full variable domain (outside the CDR3, taken from reference TRBV5-6 and TRBJ1-4): DAGVTQSPTHLIKTRGQQVTLRCSPKSGHDTVSWYQQALGQGPQFIFQYYEEEERQRGNFPDRFSGHQFPNYSSELNVNALLLGDSALYLCASSLPPLGGKLFFGSGTQLSVL.